One T cell receptor beta chain is described in this entry. These data belong to a study of blood T cell repertoires in COVID-19. At the level of the study: COVID-19 samples collected from the United States, Italy and Spain covered acute and convalescent phases. PBMCs, B-cell-depleted T cells, or T cells provided the cDNA or gDNA that made up the material.

There are 15 residues in the CDR3. Germline-derived CDR1 and CDR2 are LGHDT and YNNKEL (reference sequence). V dropped 1 base and J dropped 1 base, with 10 bases sitting between them. Original methodology: By means of reference gene primer amplification, nucleated cell counts were estimated. Clones were sequenced by immunoSEQ multiplex PCR, and TCRdb holds only the in-frame ones, with some missing. The DNA gave D and trimming, while V, J and clone size come from that table. The repertoire consists of tens of thousands of clones, with roughly 90% occurring once and the leading ten covering 2.3%. This TCR was sampled from a human donor with active COVID-19. The donor label of this sample is uncertain. What was sequenced was peripheral blood. The rearrangement uses TRBV3-1 (or the pseudogene TRBV3-2) and TRBJ1-2; D not resolved. The CDR3 sequence: CASSQAPPNNYGYTF. In DNA, the CDR3 is TGTGCCAGCAGCCAAGCCCCCCCCAATAACTATGGCTACACCTTC.